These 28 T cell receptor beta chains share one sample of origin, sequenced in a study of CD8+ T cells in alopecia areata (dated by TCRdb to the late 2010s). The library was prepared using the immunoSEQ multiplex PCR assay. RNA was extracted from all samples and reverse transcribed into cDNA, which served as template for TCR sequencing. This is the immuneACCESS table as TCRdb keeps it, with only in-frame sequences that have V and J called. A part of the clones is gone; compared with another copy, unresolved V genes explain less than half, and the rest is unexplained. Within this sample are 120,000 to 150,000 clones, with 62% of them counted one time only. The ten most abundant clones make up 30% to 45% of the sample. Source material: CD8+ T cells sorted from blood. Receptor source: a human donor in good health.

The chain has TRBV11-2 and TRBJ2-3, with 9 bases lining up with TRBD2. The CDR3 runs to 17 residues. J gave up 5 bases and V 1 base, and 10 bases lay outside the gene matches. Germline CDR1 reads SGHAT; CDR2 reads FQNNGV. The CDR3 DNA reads TGTGCCAGCAGCTTAGCCGATATAGCGGGAGTCGTAGATACGCAGTATTTT. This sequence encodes CASSLADIAGVVDTQYF.

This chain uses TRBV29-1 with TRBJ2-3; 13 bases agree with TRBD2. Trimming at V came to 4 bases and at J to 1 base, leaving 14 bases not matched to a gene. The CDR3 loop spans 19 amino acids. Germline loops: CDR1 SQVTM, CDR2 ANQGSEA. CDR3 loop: CSVGGTSGKSPRGTDTQYF. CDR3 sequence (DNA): TGCAGCGTTGGCGGGACTAGCGGGAAGTCGCCCCGGGGCACAGATACGCAGTATTTT.

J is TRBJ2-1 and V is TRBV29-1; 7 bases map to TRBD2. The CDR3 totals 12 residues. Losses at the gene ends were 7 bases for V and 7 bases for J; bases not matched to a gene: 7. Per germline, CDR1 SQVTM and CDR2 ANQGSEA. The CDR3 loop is CSGGGRPNEQFF. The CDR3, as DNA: TGCAGCGGGGGAGGGAGGCCGAATGAGCAGTTCTTC.

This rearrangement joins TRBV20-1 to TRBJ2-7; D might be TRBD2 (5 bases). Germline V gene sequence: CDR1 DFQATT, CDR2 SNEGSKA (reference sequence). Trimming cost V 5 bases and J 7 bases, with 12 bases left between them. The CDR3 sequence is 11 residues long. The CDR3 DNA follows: TGCAGTGCTCTCCGAGGGATTGAGCAGTACTTC. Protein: CSALRGIEQYF.

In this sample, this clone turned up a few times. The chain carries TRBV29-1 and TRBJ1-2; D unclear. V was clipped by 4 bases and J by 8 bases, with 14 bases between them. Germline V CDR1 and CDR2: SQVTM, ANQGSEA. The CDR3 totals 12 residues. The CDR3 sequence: CSVGAGGGGYTF. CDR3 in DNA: TGCAGCGTTGGAGCAGGTGGTGGGGGCTACACCTTC.

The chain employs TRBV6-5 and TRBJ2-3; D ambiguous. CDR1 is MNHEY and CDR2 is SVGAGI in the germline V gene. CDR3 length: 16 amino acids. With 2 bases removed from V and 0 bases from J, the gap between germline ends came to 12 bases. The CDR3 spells CASSYLASPSTDTQYF. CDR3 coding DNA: TGTGCCAGCAGTTACCTGGCGAGCCCTAGCACAGATACGCAGTATTTT.

This CDR3 reads CASSPLGQGLPPLYGYTF. CDR3 coding DNA: TGTGCCAGCAGCCCGCTTGGACAGGGCCTCCCACCGCTCTATGGCTACACCTTC. The V gene is TRBV5-6, the J gene TRBJ1-2; 8 bases fit TRBD1. The CDR3 loop spans 18 amino acids. V shed 4 bases and J 4 bases; nucleotides not matched to a gene: 18. CDR1 is SGHDT and CDR2 is YYEEEE in the germline V gene.

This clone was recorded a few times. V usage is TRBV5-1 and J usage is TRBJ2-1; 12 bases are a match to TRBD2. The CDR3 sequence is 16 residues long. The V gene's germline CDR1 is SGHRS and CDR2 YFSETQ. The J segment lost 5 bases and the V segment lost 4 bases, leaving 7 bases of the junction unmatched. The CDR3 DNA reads TGCGCCAGCAGCGACGGACTAGCGGGACTCGACAATGAGCAGTTCTTC. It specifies CASSDGLAGLDNEQFF. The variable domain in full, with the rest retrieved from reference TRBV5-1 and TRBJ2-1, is KAGVTQTPRYLIKTRGQQVTLSCSPISGHRSVSWYQQTPGQGLQFLFEYFSETQRNKGNFPGRFSGRQFSNSRSEMNVSTLELGDSALYLCASSDGLAGLDNEQFFGPGTRLTVL.

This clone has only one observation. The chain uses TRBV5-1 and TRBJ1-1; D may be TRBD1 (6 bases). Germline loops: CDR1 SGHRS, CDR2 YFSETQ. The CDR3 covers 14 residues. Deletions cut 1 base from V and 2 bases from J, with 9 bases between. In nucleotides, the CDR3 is TGCGCCAGCAGCTTGACAGGGCTTAACACTGAAGCTTTCTTT. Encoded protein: CASSLTGLNTEAFF.

The DNA of the CDR3 is TGTGCCAGCAGCGTAGCAGGGGGTTACACTGAAGCTTTCTTT. It codes for CASSVAGGYTEAFF. The V and J genes are TRBV9 and TRBJ1-1; the match to TRBD1 covers 7 bases. CDR1 is SGDLS and CDR2 is YYNGEE in the germline V gene. The V segment lost 0 bases and the J segment 3 bases; nucleotides outside the gene matches: 2. CDR3 length: 14 residues.

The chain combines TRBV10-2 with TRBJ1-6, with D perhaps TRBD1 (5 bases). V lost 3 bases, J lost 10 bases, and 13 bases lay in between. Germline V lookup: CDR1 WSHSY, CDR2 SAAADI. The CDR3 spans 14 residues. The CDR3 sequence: CASSEGQYRSPLHF. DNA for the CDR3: TGCGCCAGCAGTGAAGGACAATACCGCTCACCCCTCCACTTT.

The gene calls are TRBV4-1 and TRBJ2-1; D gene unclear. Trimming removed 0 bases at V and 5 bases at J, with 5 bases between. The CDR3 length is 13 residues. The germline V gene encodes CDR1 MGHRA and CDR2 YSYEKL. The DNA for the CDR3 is TGCGCCAGCAGCCAAGATTTGCACAATGAGCAGTTCTTC. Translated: CASSQDLHNEQFF.

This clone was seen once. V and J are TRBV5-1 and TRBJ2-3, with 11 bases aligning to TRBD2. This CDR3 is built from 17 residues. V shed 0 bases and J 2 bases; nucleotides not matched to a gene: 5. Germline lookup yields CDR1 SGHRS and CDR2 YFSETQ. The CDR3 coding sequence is TGCGCCAGCAGCTTGGCCGGGACTAGCGGAATCACAGATACGCAGTATTTT. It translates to CASSLAGTSGITDTQYF.

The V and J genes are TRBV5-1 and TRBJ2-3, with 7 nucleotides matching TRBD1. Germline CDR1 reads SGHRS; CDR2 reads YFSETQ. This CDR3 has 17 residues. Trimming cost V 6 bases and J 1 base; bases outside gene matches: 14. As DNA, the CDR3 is TGCGCCAGCAAGGGGGCGGACGTTTTATTTCGCACAGATACGCAGTATTTT. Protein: CASKGADVLFRTDTQYF.

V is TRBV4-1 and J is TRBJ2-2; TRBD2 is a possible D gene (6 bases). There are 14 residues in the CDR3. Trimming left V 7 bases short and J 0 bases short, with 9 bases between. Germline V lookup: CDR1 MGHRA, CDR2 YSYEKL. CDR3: CASTGTPNTGELFF. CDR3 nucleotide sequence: TGCGCCAGCACCGGGACTCCGAACACCGGGGAGCTGTTTTTT.

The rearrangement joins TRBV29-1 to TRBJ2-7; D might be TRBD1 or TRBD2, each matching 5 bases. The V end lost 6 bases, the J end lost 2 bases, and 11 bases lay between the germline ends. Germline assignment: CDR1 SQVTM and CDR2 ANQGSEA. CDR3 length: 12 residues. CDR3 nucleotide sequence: TGCAGCGTGGGGGACCGCGCCTACGAGCAGTACTTC. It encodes CSVGDRAYEQYF.

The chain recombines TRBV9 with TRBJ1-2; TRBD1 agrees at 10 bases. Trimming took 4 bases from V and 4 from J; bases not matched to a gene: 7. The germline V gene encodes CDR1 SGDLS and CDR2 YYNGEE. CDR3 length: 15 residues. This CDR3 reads CASSPSGTGVYGYTF. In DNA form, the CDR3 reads TGTGCCAGCAGCCCATCCGGGACAGGGGTCTATGGCTACACCTTC.

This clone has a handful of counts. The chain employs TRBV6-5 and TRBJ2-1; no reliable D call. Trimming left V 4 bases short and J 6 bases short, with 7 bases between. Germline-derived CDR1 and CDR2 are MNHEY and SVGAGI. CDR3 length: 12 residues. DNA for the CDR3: TGTGCCAGCAGTTGGTACGTCAATGAGCAGTTCTTC. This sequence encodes CASSWYVNEQFF.

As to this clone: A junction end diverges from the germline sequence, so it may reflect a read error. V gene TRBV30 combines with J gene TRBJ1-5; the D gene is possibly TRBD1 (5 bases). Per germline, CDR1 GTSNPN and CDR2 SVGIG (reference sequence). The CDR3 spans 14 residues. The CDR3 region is CAWGHRGPNEPQHF. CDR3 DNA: TGTGCCTGGGGTCATAGGGGACCCAATGAGCCCCAGCATTTT.

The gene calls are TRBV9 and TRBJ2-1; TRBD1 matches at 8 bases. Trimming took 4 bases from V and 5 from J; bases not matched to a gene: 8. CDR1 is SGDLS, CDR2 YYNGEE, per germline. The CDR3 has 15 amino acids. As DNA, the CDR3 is TGTGCCAGCAGCATTTCCGGGACAGGCGACAATGAGCAGTTCTTC. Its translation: CASSISGTGDNEQFF.

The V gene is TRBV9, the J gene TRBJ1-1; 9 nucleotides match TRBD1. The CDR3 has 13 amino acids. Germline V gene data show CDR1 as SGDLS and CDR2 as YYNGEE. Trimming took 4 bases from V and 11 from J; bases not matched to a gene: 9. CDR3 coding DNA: TGTGCCAGCAGCCCCTACGGGACAGGGTTGGCTTTCTTT. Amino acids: CASSPYGTGLAFF. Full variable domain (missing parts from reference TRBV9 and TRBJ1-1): DSGVTQTPKHLITATGQRVTLRCSPRSGDLSVYWYQQSLDQGLQFLIQYYNGEERAKGNILERFSAQQFPDLHSELNLSSLELGDSALYFCASSPYGTGLAFFGQGTRLTVV.

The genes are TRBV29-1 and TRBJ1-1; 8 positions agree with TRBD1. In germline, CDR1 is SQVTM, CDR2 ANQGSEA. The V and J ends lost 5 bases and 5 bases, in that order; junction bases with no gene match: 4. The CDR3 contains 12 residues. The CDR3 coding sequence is TGCAGCGTTTCCGACAGGGGAACTGAAGCTTTCTTT. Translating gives CSVSDRGTEAFF.

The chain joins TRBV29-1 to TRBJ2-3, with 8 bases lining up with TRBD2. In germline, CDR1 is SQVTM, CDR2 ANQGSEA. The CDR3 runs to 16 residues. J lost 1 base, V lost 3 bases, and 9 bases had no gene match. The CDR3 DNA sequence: TGCAGCGTTGATCGAGCGGGAGCCCCGGGCACAGATACGCAGTATTTT. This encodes CSVDRAGAPGTDTQYF.

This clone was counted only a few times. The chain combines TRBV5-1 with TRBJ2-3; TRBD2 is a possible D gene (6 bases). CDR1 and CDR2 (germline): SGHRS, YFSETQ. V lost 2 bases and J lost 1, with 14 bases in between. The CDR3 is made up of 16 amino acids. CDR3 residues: CASSFPRASGTDTQYF. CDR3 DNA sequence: TGCGCCAGCAGCTTCCCCCGGGCTAGCGGCACAGATACGCAGTATTTT.

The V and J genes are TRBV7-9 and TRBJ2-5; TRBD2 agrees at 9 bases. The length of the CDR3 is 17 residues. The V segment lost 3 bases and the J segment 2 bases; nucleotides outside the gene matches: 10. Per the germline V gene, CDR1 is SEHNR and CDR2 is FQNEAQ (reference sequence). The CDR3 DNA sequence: TGTGCCAGCAGCTTCTATGAGACTAGCGGATTACAAGAGACCCAGTACTTC. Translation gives CASSFYETSGLQETQYF.

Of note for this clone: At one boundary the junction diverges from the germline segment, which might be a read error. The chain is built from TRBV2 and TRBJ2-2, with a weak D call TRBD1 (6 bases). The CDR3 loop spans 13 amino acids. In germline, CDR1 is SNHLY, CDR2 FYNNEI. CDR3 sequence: CASREGGTGELFF. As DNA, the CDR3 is TGTGCCAGCAGGGAAGGGGGCACCGGGGAGCTGTTTTTT. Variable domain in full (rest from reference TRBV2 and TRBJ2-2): EPEVTQTPSHQVTQMGQEVILRCVPISNHLYFYWYRQILGQKVEFLVSFYNNEISEKSEIFDDQFSVERPDGSNFTLKIRSTKLEDSAMYFCASREGGTGELFFGEGSRLTVL.

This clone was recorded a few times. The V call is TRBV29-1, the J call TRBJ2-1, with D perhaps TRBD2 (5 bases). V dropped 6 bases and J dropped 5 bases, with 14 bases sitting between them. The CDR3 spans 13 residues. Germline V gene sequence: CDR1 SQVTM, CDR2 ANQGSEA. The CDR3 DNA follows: TGCAGCGTCTACGGAGGAACTAACAATGAGCAGTTCTTC. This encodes CSVYGGTNNEQFF.

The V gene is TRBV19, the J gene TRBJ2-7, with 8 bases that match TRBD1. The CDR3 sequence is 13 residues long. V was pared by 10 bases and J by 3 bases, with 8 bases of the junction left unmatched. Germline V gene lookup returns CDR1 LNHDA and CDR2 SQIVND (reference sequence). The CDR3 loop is CATAGRGLYEQYF. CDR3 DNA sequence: TGTGCCACGGCGGGCAGGGGGCTCTACGAGCAGTACTTC. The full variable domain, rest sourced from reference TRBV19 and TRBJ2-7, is DGGITQSPKYLFRKEGQNVTLSCEQNLNHDAMYWYRQDPGQGLRLIYYSQIVNDFQKGDIAEGYSVSREKKESFPLTVTSAQKNPTAFYLCATAGRGLYEQYFGPGTRLTVT.